The 2 T cell receptor beta chains below all came from one sample that was sequenced in a study of beta chain features in type 1 diabetes. What was sequenced were expressed TCRB transcripts, since all of the isolated RNA had been reverse transcribed. Sequencing was performed with immunoSEQ multiplex PCR; in TCRdb, only in-frame clones are kept and a portion is missing. Among 300,000 to 400,000 clones listed, 11% were seen once. The sample was naive CD4+ T cells from blood. These receptors all come from a woman in her 30s in good health.

J is TRBJ2-5 and V is TRBV6-5; the D gene is possibly TRBD1 (5 bases). V gave up 6 bases and J gave up 5 bases, with 13 bases separating them. Looked up from germline, CDR1 is MNHEY and CDR2 is SVGAGI. CDR3 length: 13 amino acids. CDR3 loop: CASRSRVWETQYF. The CDR3, as DNA: TGTGCCAGCAGGTCCAGGGTTTGGGAGACCCAGTACTTC.

The CDR3 sequence: CASSPTGVETQYF. CDR3 coding DNA: TGTGCCAGCAGCCCAACAGGGGTTGAGACCCAGTACTTC. V and J are TRBV7-3 and TRBJ2-5; 7 bases are a match to TRBD1. Germline V gene sequence: CDR1 SGHTA, CDR2 FQGTGA. CDR3 size: 13 residues. Trimming cost V 5 bases and J 5 bases; bases outside gene matches: 5.